Here is one T cell receptor (beta chain) with its context. Authors' data handling: The authors estimated nucleated cell counts from reference gene primer amplification. This table comes from immunoSEQ multiplex PCR, and its TCRdb copy is limited to in-frame clones, with some not included. The V and J calls and the clone size are those of that table, but D and trimming were determined from the DNA. The table has 130,000 to 150,000 clones, roughly four fifths seen once; the top ten hold roughly 3%. Per germline, CDR1 SEHNR and CDR2 FQNEAQ (reference sequence). The V end lost 5 bases, the J end lost 1 base, and 14 bases lay between the germline ends. This CDR3 has 16 amino acids. These data are taken from a study of blood T cell repertoires in COVID-19. Overall study: COVID-19 samples collected from the United States, Italy and Spain covered acute and convalescent phases. T cells, B-cell-depleted T cells, or PBMCs provided the cDNA or gDNA that served as material.

Sample: peripheral blood. This rearrangement joins TRBV7-9 to TRBJ2-2; tentative D call: TRBD1 (6 bases). The sequence was collected from a woman aged 80 or over with acute or convalescent COVID-19. For the CDR3, the DNA is TGTGCCAGCAGCGTAAACAGGGTCCTGAACACCGGGGAGCTGTTTTTT. Translating gives CASSVNRVLNTGELFF. Drawing the rest from reference TRBV7-9 and TRBJ2-2, the complete variable domain is DTGVSQNPRHKITKRGQNVTFRCDPISEHNRLYWYRQTLGQGPEFLTYFQNEAQLEKSRLLSDRFSAERPKGSFSTLEIQRTEQGDSAMYLCASSVNRVLNTGELFFGEGSRLTVL.